Listed here are 18 T cell receptor beta chains from one sample, sequenced in a study of control samples from healthy donors and cancer patients. This table comes from immunoSEQ multiplex PCR, and its TCRdb copy is limited to in-frame clones, with some not included. This table has 150,000 to 200,000 clones, roughly 95% appearing once. Specimen: blood. The receptor set was obtained from a woman aged 30 to 39 in good health.

The chain joins TRBV6-5 to TRBJ1-6; D remains ambiguous. CDR3 length: 13 residues. V was cut by 0 bases and J by 8 bases, with 5 bases left in between. Germline CDR1 is MNHEY and CDR2 is SVGAGI. Written as DNA, the CDR3 is TGTGCCAGCAGTTACTCTGTATATTCACCCCTCCACTTT. Its protein is CASSYSVYSPLHF.

The chain is built from TRBV10-3 and TRBJ2-1; a weak D match, TRBD2 (6 bases). The V end was cut by 3 bases, the J end by 10 bases, with 10 bases between. The length of the CDR3 is 12 residues. Germline CDR1 is ENHRY and CDR2 is SYGVKD. The CDR3 loop is CAISERAGEQFF. CDR3 in DNA: TGTGCCATCAGTGAAAGGGCGGGGGAGCAGTTCTTC.

The gene calls are TRBV6-6 and TRBJ2-5, with 8 bases identical to TRBD1. The CDR3 totals 15 residues. Germline lookup yields CDR1 MNHNY and CDR2 SVGAGI (reference sequence). V gave up 6 bases and J gave up 5 bases; unmatched junction bases: 11. CDR3 amino acids: CASSHGRGLGETQYF. CDR3 DNA: TGTGCCAGCAGCCACGGCAGGGGGCTCGGGGAGACCCAGTACTTC.

V gene TRBV5-6 combines with J gene TRBJ1-4; D gene unclear. Trimming removed 0 bases at V and 8 bases at J, with 2 bases between. Germline V CDR1 and CDR2: SGHDT, YYEEEE. The CDR3 totals 11 residues. CDR3 protein: CASSLDEKLFF. CDR3 bases: TGTGCCAGCAGCTTGGACGAAAAACTGTTTTTT.

The chain links TRBV18 to TRBJ1-2; tentatively, D is TRBD1 (5 bases). Between the trimmed V and J ends, which lost 3 bases and 4 bases, there was a span of 15 bases. This CDR3 spans 15 amino acids. Germline V gives CDR1 KGHSH, CDR2 LQKENI. As DNA, the CDR3 is TGTGCCAGCTCACCCCTCGACAGTCTGATCTATGGCTACACCTTC. Its protein product is CASSPLDSLIYGYTF.

The chain links TRBV13 to TRBJ2-7; 7 nucleotides align to TRBD1. The germline gives CDR1 PRHDT, CDR2 FYEKMQ (reference sequence). Germline trimming cut 3 bases from V and 5 bases from J; bases unmatched to any gene: 4. The CDR3 runs to 13 residues. CDR3 residues: CASSFTGVDEQYF. The CDR3 bases are TGTGCCAGCAGCTTTACAGGGGTTGACGAGCAGTACTTC.

This chain connects TRBV11-2 to TRBJ1-5; D is possibly TRBD1 (6 bases). Germline lookup yields CDR1 SGHAT and CDR2 FQNNGV. The CDR3 has 15 residues. The V and J ends lost 5 bases and 4 bases respectively, with 15 bases between them. CDR3 nucleotide sequence: TGTGCCAGCAGCCTAGGCTCAGGGACAAATCAGCCCCAGCATTTT. It yields the protein CASSLGSGTNQPQHF. Full variable domain (missing parts from reference TRBV11-2 and TRBJ1-5): EAGVAQSPRYKIIEKRQSVAFWCNPISGHATLYWYQQILGQGPKLLIQFQNNGVVDDSQLPKDRFSAERLKGVDSTLKIQPAKLEDSAVYLCASSLGSGTNQPQHFGDGTRLSIL.

The genes are TRBV27 and TRBJ1-2, with 8 bases that match TRBD1. Germline lookup yields CDR1 MNHEY and CDR2 SMNVEV (reference sequence). Losses at the gene ends were 6 bases for V and 5 bases for J; bases not matched to a gene: 14. The CDR3 length is 16 residues. The CDR3 region is CASRPQGRGRGYGYTF. CDR3 nucleotide sequence: TGTGCCAGCAGGCCCCAGGGCAGGGGGCGGGGATATGGCTACACCTTC.

This chain connects TRBV12-3 or TRBV12-4 to TRBJ1-6, with D uncertain. With 6 bases removed from V and 8 bases from J, the gap between germline ends came to 8 bases. This CDR3 is built from 12 residues. CDR3 sequence reads: CASRSQYSPLHF. CDR3 nucleotide sequence: TGTGCCAGCAGGTCCCAGTATTCACCCCTCCACTTT.

J is TRBJ1-2 and V is TRBV19; maybe TRBD1 (6 bases). The CDR3 runs 15 residues. V was clipped by 5 bases and J by 1 base, with 14 bases between them. Germline values: CDR1 LNHDA, CDR2 SQIVND (reference sequence). The chain's CDR3 is CASSGPRQVNYGYTF. The CDR3 nucleotides read TGTGCCAGTAGTGGACCGAGACAGGTTAACTATGGCTACACCTTC.

The V gene is TRBV29-1, the J gene TRBJ2-1; 10 bases map to TRBD2. V gave up 6 bases and J gave up 6 bases; unmatched junction bases: 5. The germline V gene encodes CDR1 SQVTM and CDR2 ANQGSEA. CDR3 length: 13 amino acids. The CDR3 spells CSVTSGALNEQFF. DNA for the CDR3: TGCAGCGTCACTAGCGGGGCGCTCAATGAGCAGTTCTTC.

The V gene is TRBV3-1 (or the pseudogene TRBV3-2), the J gene TRBJ1-1, with D maybe TRBD1 (6 bases). V lost 3 bases, J lost 2 bases, and 10 bases lay in between. The CDR3 covers 14 residues. Looked up from germline, CDR1 is LGHDT and CDR2 is YNNKEL (reference sequence). The CDR3 spells CASSHQGYNTEAFF. CDR3 nucleotide sequence: TGTGCCAGCAGCCATCAGGGGTACAACACTGAAGCTTTCTTT.

The gene calls are TRBV6-1 and TRBJ1-3; a possible D gene is TRBD1 (6 bases). The CDR3 extends over 15 amino acids. Trimming removed 3 bases from V and 5 bases from J, with 14 bases in between. Germline CDR1 MNHNS, CDR2 SASEGT. In DNA form, the CDR3 reads TGTGCCAGCAGTGAGTGGTGGACAGACAGAAACACCATATATTTT. It translates to CASSEWWTDRNTIYF.

The CDR3 sequence: CATSEDSNQPQHF. The CDR3 DNA follows: TGTGCCACCAGTGAAGATAGCAATCAGCCCCAGCATTTT. The gene calls are TRBV24-1 and TRBJ1-5; D is undetermined. CDR1 is KGHDR and CDR2 is SFDVKD in the germline V gene. V was clipped by 4 bases and J by 0 bases, with 3 bases between them. The CDR3 has 13 residues.

The rearrangement links TRBV2 to TRBJ2-2; 12 nucleotides match TRBD1. The germline V gene encodes CDR1 SNHLY and CDR2 FYNNEI. The CDR3 is 18 residues long. V trimming: 8 bases; J trimming: 3 bases; junction bases outside the gene matches: 13. CDR3 region: CASQHRPGQGAYTGELFF. CDR3 DNA: TGTGCCAGCCAACATCGACCGGGACAGGGGGCTTACACCGGGGAGCTGTTTTTT. Full variable domain (outside the CDR3, taken from reference TRBV2 and TRBJ2-2): EPEVTQTPSHQVTQMGQEVILRCVPISNHLYFYWYRQILGQKVEFLVSFYNNEISEKSEIFDDQFSVERPDGSNFTLKIRSTKLEDSAMYFCASQHRPGQGAYTGELFFGEGSRLTVL.

CDR3 region: CASSQRSGNTIYF. The CDR3 coding sequence is TGTGCCAGCAGCCAAAGGTCTGGAAACACCATATATTTT. This chain joins TRBV3-1 (or the pseudogene TRBV3-2) and TRBJ1-3; D gene unclear. The CDR3 spans 13 residues. The germline V and J ends were trimmed by 2 bases and 1 base, with 3 bases remaining between them. CDR1 is LGHDT and CDR2 is YNNKEL in the germline V gene (reference sequence).

V and J are TRBV10-1 and TRBJ2-2; no clear D gene. The CDR3 runs to 13 residues. Trimming took off 2 bases at V and 6 bases at J, with 7 bases between the two ends. CDR1 is WNHNN, CDR2 SYGVQD, per germline (reference sequence). The CDR3 spells CASSEHWAGELFF. The CDR3 coding sequence is TGCGCCAGCAGTGAGCATTGGGCCGGGGAGCTGTTTTTT.

The chain uses TRBV5-1 and TRBJ2-7; 7 bases are a match to TRBD1. The CDR3 is 13 amino acids. Per the germline V gene, CDR1 is SGHRS and CDR2 is YFSETQ. The ends lost 3 bases at V and 5 bases at J; junction bases unmatched: 5. CDR3 amino acids: CASSSPTGNEQYF. In DNA, the CDR3 is TGCGCCAGCAGCTCGCCGACAGGGAACGAGCAGTACTTC. Looking up the rest from reference TRBV5-1 and TRBJ2-7 gives the full variable domain: KAGVTQTPRYLIKTRGQQVTLSCSPISGHRSVSWYQQTPGQGLQFLFEYFSETQRNKGNFPGRFSGRQFSNSRSEMNVSTLELGDSALYLCASSSPTGNEQYFGPGTRLTVT.